This T cell receptor (beta chain) was observed in a study of cytomegalovirus exposure and HLA in healthy donors. Trimming removed 6 bases from V and 4 bases from J, with 15 bases in between. Looked up from germline, CDR1 is MNHEY and CDR2 is SVGAGI. The CDR3 runs to 14 residues. With 60 Vbeta and 13 Jbeta primers, the PCR was carried out. The assay was immunoSEQ multiplex PCR, and TCRdb's table has in-frame clones only and misses some. The data contain about 160,000 clones, about 85% of them seen just once; the ten biggest clones take up about 4%. The chain joins TRBV6-5 to TRBJ1-1; D possibly corresponds to TRBD1 (5 bases). Source material: PBMCs. This clonotype originated in a human donor in good health. The chain's CDR3 is CASRPTGSTTEAFF. In nucleotides, the CDR3 is TGTGCCAGCAGACCCACAGGTTCCACCACTGAAGCTTTCTTT.